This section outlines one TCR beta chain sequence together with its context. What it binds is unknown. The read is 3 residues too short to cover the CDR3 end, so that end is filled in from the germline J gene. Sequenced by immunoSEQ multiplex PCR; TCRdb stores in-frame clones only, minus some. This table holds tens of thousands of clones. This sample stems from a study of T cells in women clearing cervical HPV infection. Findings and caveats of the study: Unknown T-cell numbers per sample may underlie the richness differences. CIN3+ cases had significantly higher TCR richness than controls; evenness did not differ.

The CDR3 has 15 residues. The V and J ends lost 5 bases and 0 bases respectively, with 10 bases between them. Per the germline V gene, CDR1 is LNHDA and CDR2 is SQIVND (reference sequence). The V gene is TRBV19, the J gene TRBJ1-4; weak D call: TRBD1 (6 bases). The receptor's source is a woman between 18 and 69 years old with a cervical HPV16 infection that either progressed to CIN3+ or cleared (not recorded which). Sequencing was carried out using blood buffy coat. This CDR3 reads CASSSGESTNEKLFF. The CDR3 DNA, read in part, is TGTGCCAGTAGTTCAGGGGAATCAACTAATGAAAAA.